This TCR beta chain emerged from a study of neurological immune-mediated disorders (dated by TCRdb to the late 2010s). At the level of the whole study: Peripheral blood TCR-beta repertoires from patients with HTLV-I-associated myelopathy (HAM/TSP), patients with multiple sclerosis, and healthy controls were compared in the study using UMI-based sequencing. Longitudinal samples, technical triplicates and paired sorted CD4+ and CD8+ T-cell subsets, alongside PBMC samples, were included among the approximately 110 TCR-beta libraries. Of the roughly 68 subjects in the cohort, about 14 were HAM/TSP patients, around 34 were multiple sclerosis patients, and about 20 were healthy controls. What the authors observed across the whole study: Expanded clones from different subjects shared no identical CDR3 amino acid sequences, which suggests that TCR-beta repertoires were private in all groups. TCR clonal expansion was greatest in HAM/TSP patients and smallest in MS patients, who ranked below even healthy controls.

Unsorted PBMC libraries were generated from 2 million PBMCs stored in RNAlater at -80 °C until RNA extraction. Peripheral blood was subjected to Ficoll-Hypaque density gradient centrifugation to isolate PBMCs, which were then cryopreserved in liquid nitrogen. Ten or more counts support this clonotype. Its antigen target is currently unknown. Base qualities were left out, and no much larger clone turns up one base away. cDNA was synthesized by template-switch 5'RACE using a primer carrying a 10-nucleotide random unique molecular identifier by which each TCR transcript was tagged. Over 190 million TCR-beta sequences, covering 15-18 subjects, were produced in each sequencing run. The RNeasy kit was used to extract total RNA. The KAPA Real-time Library Amplification kit was used to amplify TCR-beta VDJ regions with primers targeting the TCR constant region and the 5'RACE anchor. A first PCR added sample indexes and Illumina adaptors, after which a second PCR increased the library yield. The roughly 650 bp TCR product was size-selected on a 2% E-gel SizeSelection system after Ampure bead purification. Before pooling, libraries had their quality checked on a Bioanalyzer, their concentration measured with Qubit, and their quantity determined with the Kapa Library Quantification kit. Libraries were sequenced paired-end 2 x 150 bp on an Illumina HiSeq 2500. To increase sequence diversity, 25-30% phiX was spiked into each library pool. On the study's bioinformatics: Quality-filtered reads were processed with the UMI-based MiGEC pipeline, which removed over 75% of raw TCR sequences during error correction. IMGT germline references were used for alignment of VDJ genes, and clonotypes were defined by a unique CDR3 amino acid sequence together with V-J genes. Clonal expansion, Shannon diversity, and CDR3 relatedness (CalcPairwiseDistances, ClusterSamples) were evaluated with VDJtools, and phylogenetic trees were built with CLCbio workbench. A clone was classed as expanded if it had 8 or more unique UMIs, a cutoff based on coefficient-of-variation modelling across technical triplicates. In-frame beta chains were kept once TCRdb had trimmed the public reads at Q25 with fastp and called clones with MiXCR. Rows merge per CDR3 protein into single entries with the most common DNA and genes. The V and J calls come from TCRdb's annotation, not from the publication. The sample table holds approximately 48,000 distinct CDR3 sequences, of which approximately 10% were seen once. Of the sample, under 5.5% is held by the ten largest clones.

Taken from cysteine to phenylalanine, the CDR3 has 13 residues. Left in the record is the CDR3 DNA by itself, 39 bases read in frame from the first base. Here V drops 5 bases and J drops 5 bases, and the junction holds 8 bases not matched to any gene. CDR1 DFQATT and CDR2 SNEGSKA were looked up in the germline V gene (reference sequence). This receptor was identified in a man aged 65 to 85 with HTLV-1-associated myelopathy (HAM/TSP). The chain is encoded by TRBV20-1 joined to TRBJ2-5, with 7 middle bases fitting TRBD1. Sequenced sample: PBMCs. The sequenced DNA: TGCAGTGCTGAACAGGGGATTGGGGAGACCCAGTACTTC. It codes for CSAEQGIGETQYF.